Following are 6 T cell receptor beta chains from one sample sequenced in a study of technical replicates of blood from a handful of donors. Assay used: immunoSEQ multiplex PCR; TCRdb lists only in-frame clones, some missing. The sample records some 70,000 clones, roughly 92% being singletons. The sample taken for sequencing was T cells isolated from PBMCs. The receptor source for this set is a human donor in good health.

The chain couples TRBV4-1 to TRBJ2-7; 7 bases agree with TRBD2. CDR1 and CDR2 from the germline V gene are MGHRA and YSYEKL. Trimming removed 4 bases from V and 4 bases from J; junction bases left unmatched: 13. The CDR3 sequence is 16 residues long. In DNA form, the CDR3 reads TGCGCCAGCAGCCCATCCTTGGGGCGGGAGACGTACGAGCAGTACTTC. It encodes CASSPSLGRETYEQYF.

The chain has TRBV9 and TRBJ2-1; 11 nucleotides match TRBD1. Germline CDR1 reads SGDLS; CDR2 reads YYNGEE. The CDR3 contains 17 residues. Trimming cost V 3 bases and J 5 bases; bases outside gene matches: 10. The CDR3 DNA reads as TGTGCCAGCAGCGCCCCTATGGACAGGGGGCTCGACAATGAGCAGTTCTTC. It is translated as CASSAPMDRGLDNEQFF.

For the CDR3, the DNA is TGTGCCAGCAGCTTCCTAGGCAACTCAGAGACCCAGTACTTC. It yields the protein CASSFLGNSETQYF. The gene calls are TRBV7-9 and TRBJ2-5; D is ambiguous. V was cut by 3 bases and J by 4 bases, with 12 bases left in between. The CDR3 totals 14 residues. In germline, CDR1 is SEHNR, CDR2 FQNEAQ (reference sequence).

CDR3: CASGTSGIFNEQFF. As DNA, the CDR3 is TGTGCCAGCGGGACTAGCGGGATTTTTAATGAGCAGTTCTTC. V usage is TRBV28 and J usage is TRBJ2-1; 13 positions agree with TRBD2. Losses at the gene ends were 8 bases for V and 7 bases for J; bases not matched to a gene: 5. CDR3 length: 14 residues. Germline V gene sequence: CDR1 MDHEN, CDR2 SYDVKM.

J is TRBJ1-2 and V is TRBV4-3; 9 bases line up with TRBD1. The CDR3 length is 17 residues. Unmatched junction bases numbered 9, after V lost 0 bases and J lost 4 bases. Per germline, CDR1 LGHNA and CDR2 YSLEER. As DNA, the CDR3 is TGCGCCAGCAGCCAAGAATTGGGGGACAGGGATTTCTATGGCTACACCTTC. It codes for CASSQELGDRDFYGYTF.

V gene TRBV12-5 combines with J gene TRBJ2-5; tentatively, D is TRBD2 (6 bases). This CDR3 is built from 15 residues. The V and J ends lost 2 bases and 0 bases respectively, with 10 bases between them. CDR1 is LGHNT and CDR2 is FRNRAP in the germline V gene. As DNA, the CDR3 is TGTGCTAGTGGTTTGAGCGGAGGGTACCAAGAGACCCAGTACTTC. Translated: CASGLSGGYQETQYF.